A selection of T cell receptor beta chains follows, all from one sample in a study of blood T cell repertoires in COVID-19. This table comes from immunoSEQ multiplex PCR, and its TCRdb copy is limited to in-frame clones, with some not included. The sample records some 74,000 clones, roughly 80% being singletons. The sequencing input was peripheral blood. Source of these receptors: an elderly woman with active or convalescent COVID-19. The CDR3 runs from the conserved cysteine through the conserved F or W. A D gene is named only where the DNA matches it firmly. Rows may omit the clone size; those that give it use once, few, many or a size class.

TRBJ1-1,.,TRBV6-5,.,TGTGCCAGCAGTCTTTACCGGGACAATGAAGCTTTCTTT,CASSLYRDNEAFF
TRBJ2-3,once,TRBV4-2,TRBD2,TGTGCCAGCAGCCAAGATTCCCTAGCGGAGAGCACAGATACGCAGTATTTT,CASSQDSLAESTDTQYF
TRBJ1-2,once,TRBV7-2,.,TGTGCCAGCAGCTTTACGGGGGGCCGGGCTAACTATGGCTACACCTTC,CASSFTGGRANYGYTF
TRBJ1-2,.,TRBV6-6,.,TGTGCCAGCAGTTACTTACAGGGCGAATATGGCTACACCTTC,CASSYLQGEYGYTF
TRBJ1-1,few,TRBV7-6,.,TGTGCCAGCAGCTCAGTGAGCGGGGGGCGGATTCAAGGGAACACTGAAGCTTTCTTT,CASSSVSGGRIQGNTEAFF
TRBJ2-2,.,TRBV12-3/TRBV12-4,.,TGTGCCAGCAGTGTGTCGCGGGGGGAGCTGTTTTTT,CASSVSRGELFF
TRBJ1-1,once,TRBV5-1,.,TGCGCCAGCAGCACGGACATGAACACTGAAGCTTTCTTT,CASSTDMNTEAFF
TRBJ2-2,.,TRBV28,.,TGTGCCAGCAGACGGGACTTGGCGAACACCGGGGAGCTGTTTTTT,CASRRDLANTGELFF
TRBJ2-1,.,TRBV19,TRBD2,TGTGCCAGTAGGGGACTAGCCGATGAGCAGTTCTTC,CASRGLADEQFF
TRBJ2-6,.,TRBV4-3,TRBD1,TGCGCCAGCAGCCACCGCAAAGGAACAGGGGGGTCTGGGGCCAACGTCCTGACTTTC,CASSHRKGTGGSGANVLTF
TRBJ1-2,.,TRBV6-6,.,TGTGCCAGCAGTCCACCCCTTGGGGCTGGCTACACCTTC,CASSPPLGAGYTF